Listed below are T cell receptor beta chains from one sample, sequenced in a study of beta chain features in type 1 diabetes. Some clones are missing from TCRdb's copy, which holds only in-frame ones; the method was immunoSEQ multiplex PCR. The data show 250,000 to 300,000 clones, roughly a quarter seen once. Sequencing input: naive CD4+ T cells from blood. Source of these receptors: a woman aged 25 to 39 with type 1 diabetes. The CDR3 runs from the conserved cysteine through the conserved F or W. Each record gives: clone size, V gene, J gene, D gene, CDR3 DNA, CDR3 protein. D genes are given only for firm matches. Only part of the rows carry a size: once, few, many, or a class if the clone is expanded.

>NA|TRBV4-1|TRBJ2-5|TRBD2
TGCGCCAGCAGCCCCGGGACTAGCGGATTGCAAGAGACCCAGTACTTC
CASSPGTSGLQETQYF
>NA|TRBV5-1|TRBJ2-3|NA
TGCGCCAGCAGCCCCGTTACCCAGGGGACAGATACGCAGTATTTT
CASSPVTQGTDTQYF
>NA|TRBV4-1|TRBJ1-5|NA
TGCGCCAGCAGCCAAGATCCCGGGTACAATCAGCCCCAGCATTTT
CASSQDPGYNQPQHF
>few|TRBV30|TRBJ2-6|NA
TGTGCCTGGACTATCCTGGGGGCCAACGTCCTGACTTTC
CAWTILGANVLTF
>few|TRBV18|TRBJ2-5|NA
TGTGCCAGCTCACGACGGACAGCCAACCAAGAGACCCAGTACTTC
CASSRRTANQETQYF
>NA|TRBV4-2|TRBJ1-4|NA
TGTGCCAGCAGCCAAGGACAGGAGACTAATGAAAAACTGTTTTTT
CASSQGQETNEKLFF
>NA|TRBV4-2|TRBJ2-2|NA
TGTGCCAGCAGCCAGGGGGACTTGAACACCGGGGAGCTGTTTTTT
CASSQGDLNTGELFF
>NA|TRBV29-1|TRBJ1-1|TRBD1
TGCAGCGTAAGGGCAGGGGGCACTGAAGCTTTCTTT
CSVRAGGTEAFF
>few|TRBV19|TRBJ2-3|TRBD2
TGTGCCAGTAGCACTAGCGTGAGCACAGATACGCAGTATTTT
CASSTSVSTDTQYF
>NA|TRBV25-1|TRBJ2-1|TRBD2
TGTGCCAGCAGTGACCCCGTGCTAGCGGGAAGTAATGAGCAGTTCTTC
CASSDPVLAGSNEQFF
>NA|TRBV5-1|TRBJ2-2|NA
TGCGCCACCCGAGGCGAGTTGTCCTCCGGGGAGCTGTTTTTT
CATRGELSSGELFF
>NA|TRBV29-1|TRBJ2-1|NA
TGCAGCGTTGCAGGCAGGGTCTCCTACAATGAGCAGTTCTTC
CSVAGRVSYNEQFF
>NA|TRBV28|TRBJ2-2|TRBD2
TGTGCCAGCAGTTACCTCTTGGGAGGGACGGACACCGGGGAGCTGTTTTTT
CASSYLLGGTDTGELFF
>NA|TRBV5-1|TRBJ1-2|TRBD1
TGCGCCAGCAGCCGGATTGGACAGGCTTATAGTGCAACCTTC
CASSRIGQAYSATF
>NA|TRBV15|TRBJ2-5|NA
TGTGCCACGGGGTCGGGAGCCCCTGAAGAGACCCAGTACTTC
CATGSGAPEETQYF
>NA|TRBV30|TRBJ1-5|TRBD1
TGTGCCTGGGGGACAGGCCTAGGGCCCCAGCATTTT
CAWGTGLGPQHF
>few|TRBV25-1|TRBJ1-1|TRBD1
TGTGCCAGCAGCGGGACAGAGCACACTGAAGCTTTCTTT
CASSGTEHTEAFF
>few|TRBV30|TRBJ1-1|NA
TGTGCCTGGGCCCCAGTCATGAACACTGAAGCTTTCTTT
CAWAPVMNTEAFF
>few|TRBV20-1|TRBJ2-1|NA
TGCAGTGCTAGTTTCCGTAGTGAGCAGTTCTTC
CSASFRSEQFF
>few|TRBV30|TRBJ2-7|NA
TGTGCCTGGAGTGTAGGCGGCAGCTCCTACGAGCAGTACTTC
CAWSVGGSSYEQYF
>few|TRBV7-2|TRBJ1-2|TRBD1
TGTGCCAGCAGCCCCAGGACAGGGGGGGAGGGCTACACCTTC
CASSPRTGGEGYTF
>NA|TRBV19|TRBJ2-7|TRBD2
TGTGCCAGTAGTCCCCCGAGACTAGCGGGAGGGCCAGACGAGCAGTACTTC
CASSPPRLAGGPDEQYF
>once|TRBV27|TRBJ2-7|NA
TGTGCCAGCAGGCGACAGGCCAACTCCTACGAGCAGTACTTC
CASRRQANSYEQYF
>NA|TRBV5-5|TRBJ2-5|NA
TGTGCCAGCAGCTTCCTTGGGGCCAAAGAGACCCAGTACTTC
CASSFLGAKETQYF
>few|TRBV27|TRBJ2-3|TRBD2
TGTGCCAGCAGTTGGGACTACCCAGATACGCAGTATTTT
CASSWDYPDTQYF
>NA|TRBV9|TRBJ2-3|TRBD2
TGTGCCAGCCGTCCGGGACTATGGGCGGGGGGGGGCACAGATACGCAGTATTTT
CASRPGLWAGGGTDTQYF
>few|TRBV5-6|TRBJ2-1|NA
TGTGCCAGCAGCCCGGCCCCATCTAGTCTGGAGCAGTTCTTC
CASSPAPSSLEQFF
>few|TRBV7-2|TRBJ2-3|TRBD1
TGTGCCAGCAGCTTAGGAGGACAGGGGGCCGGTACGCAGTATTTT
CASSLGGQGAGTQYF
>NA|TRBV19|TRBJ2-6|NA
TGTGCCAGTAGTATGGGGGGCTCTGGGGCCAACGTCCTGACTTTC
CASSMGGSGANVLTF
>NA|TRBV5-6|TRBJ2-7|NA
TGTGCCAGCAGCTTGGATCCCAGGGCAAGCTACGAGCAGTACTTC
CASSLDPRASYEQYF
>NA|TRBV7-2|TRBJ1-5|NA
TGTGCCAGCAGCCCTCTAGGACAGCAGGCACAGCCCCAGCATTTT
CASSPLGQQAQPQHF
>few|TRBV28|TRBJ2-3|TRBD1
TGTGCCAGCAACTTCAATTGGGACAGGGACCCAGATACGCAGTATTTT
CASNFNWDRDPDTQYF
>few|TRBV9|TRBJ2-5|NA
TGTGCCAGCAGCGTGACGGTGGGAGTGGGCCAAGAGACCCAGTACTTC
CASSVTVGVGQETQYF
>NA|TRBV19|TRBJ2-7|NA
TGTGCCAGTAGTCTGGGCCCATCCTACGAGCAGTACTTC
CASSLGPSYEQYF
>NA|TRBV27|TRBJ1-2|TRBD1
TGTGCCAGCAGTCCCACGACAGGGTTAGGTGGCTACACCTTC
CASSPTTGLGGYTF
>NA|TRBV28|TRBJ2-3|NA
TGTGCCAGCAGTTTAGACGCGGGGGCGCAAGGCACAGATACGCAGTATTTT
CASSLDAGAQGTDTQYF
>NA|TRBV2|TRBJ2-3|NA
TGTGCCAGCAGTGTGTCCCCGGTTTCTAGCACAGATACGCAGTATTTT
CASSVSPVSSTDTQYF
>NA|TRBV30|TRBJ1-1|NA
TGTGCCTGGAGTGTTCAAGGGGTAGGGCGCGCCCGAGAAGCTTTCTTT
CAWSVQGVGRAREAFF
>few|TRBV7-9|TRBJ2-7|NA
TGTGCCAGCACCTTGTCGCAGACATCCTACGAGCAGTACTTC
CASTLSQTSYEQYF
>few|TRBV19|TRBJ1-2|TRBD1
TGTGCCAGTAGTAAAGGGACAGCCCTGGACTACACCTTC
CASSKGTALDYTF
>few|TRBV12-5|TRBJ2-5|TRBD2
TGTGCTAGTGGTTTGTCAAGCGGGAGGTCAGAGACCCAGTACTTC
CASGLSSGRSETQYF
>NA|TRBV2|TRBJ1-2|NA
TGTGCCAGCAGTGACCGGGGCTACACCTTC
CASSDRGYTF
>few|TRBV30|TRBJ2-5|TRBD2
TGTGCCTGGCATGGGAGACTAGCGGGAGGCCCCCGGAGAGAGACCCAGTACTTC
CAWHGRLAGGPRRETQYF
>NA|TRBV2|TRBJ1-1|TRBD1
TGTGCCAGCAGTGAGACCAGGACAGGGATGCAAGCTTTCTTT
CASSETRTGMQAFF
>few|TRBV14|TRBJ2-2|TRBD1
TGTGCCAGCAGACACAGGGGAACGTCCGGGGAGCTGTTTTTT
CASRHRGTSGELFF
>NA|TRBV11-3|TRBJ2-1|NA
TGTGCCAGCAGCTTAGGAGGTTGGAACCCCCTTTACAATGAGCAGTTCTTC
CASSLGGWNPLYNEQFF
>few|TRBV27|TRBJ2-6|NA
TGTGCCAGCAGTTTATCTTGGCTCTCTGGGGCCAACGTCCTGACTTTC
CASSLSWLSGANVLTF
>NA|TRBV7-9|TRBJ1-5|NA
TGTGCCAGCAGCCGTTTCGGAGTGGGCAATCAGCCCCAGCATTTT
CASSRFGVGNQPQHF
>NA|TRBV7-9|TRBJ1-1|NA
TGTGCCAGCAGCCGAACGTCAGGAGCTTTCTTT
CASSRTSGAFF
>NA|TRBV30|TRBJ1-1|NA
TGTGCCTGGAGTCTAGGGAACACTGAAGCTTTCTTT
CAWSLGNTEAFF
>NA|TRBV9|TRBJ1-2|TRBD1
TGTGCCAGCACCACAGGGGGCTCCTTCTATGGCTACACCTTC
CASTTGGSFYGYTF
>few|TRBV10-3|TRBJ2-1|TRBD2
TGTGCCATCAGCGAAGAAGGACTAGCCTACAATGAGCAGTTCTTC
CAISEEGLAYNEQFF
>few|TRBV2|TRBJ1-5|NA
TGTGCCAGCAGCCAGGGTGAAAGCAATCAGCCCCAGCATTTT
CASSQGESNQPQHF
>NA|TRBV9|TRBJ2-5|TRBD2
TGTGCCAGCAGCGCATTGGGACTAGCGGGCGGTGAGACCCAGTACTTC
CASSALGLAGGETQYF
>few|TRBV28|TRBJ1-4|NA
TGTGCCAGCAGTCTTAATGAAAAACTGTTTTTT
CASSLNEKLFF
>NA|TRBV9|TRBJ1-2|NA
TGTGCCAGCAGCGTAGGAGATGGCTACACCTTC
CASSVGDGYTF
>NA|TRBV29-1|TRBJ1-1|NA
TGCAGCGTTGACCGAGGGGGAGGGACTGAAGCTTTCTTT
CSVDRGGGTEAFF